These T cell receptor beta chains were read from a single sample in a study of beta chain features in type 1 diabetes. TCRdb's table, derived via immunoSEQ multiplex PCR, lists solely in-frame clones and lacks some. The sample lists under 850,000 clones; roughly 13% were seen once. Source material: naive CD4+ T cells from blood. The receptors were sampled from a man between 18 and 35 years old with type 1 diabetes. CDR3s include the opening cysteine and the closing phenylalanine or tryptophan. The D gene is left open where the match is weak. Clone size is stated in some rows and not others, as once, few, many or a class when expanded.

TRBV2	.	TRBJ2-3	few	TGTGCCAGCAGCATAGCGATCTCGGTCACAGATACGCAGTATTTT	CASSIAISVTDTQYF
TRBV2	.	TRBJ1-2	few	TGTGCCAGCACCGAGAGGGCGGGGGGAGGCTACACCTTC	CASTERAGGGYTF
TRBV18	.	TRBJ1-1	.	TGTGCCAGCTCACCACCGGGCGCCACGAACACTGAAGCTTTCTTT	CASSPPGATNTEAFF
TRBV11-3	.	TRBJ2-7	few	TGTGCCAGCAGCCCCGGTCCGGACCTTGTCGAGCAGTACTTC	CASSPGPDLVEQYF
TRBV2	.	TRBJ2-3	.	TGTGCCCGGGGACGGGAAGAGACAGATACGCAGTATTTT	CARGREETDTQYF
TRBV28	TRBD1	TRBJ1-1	few	TGTGCCAGCAAGAGGACAGGACCAGCTTTCTTT	CASKRTGPAFF
TRBV11-3	TRBD2	TRBJ2-3	.	TGTGCCAGCAGCGGACTAGCGGGAGATACGCAGTATTTT	CASSGLAGDTQYF
TRBV29-1	TRBD2	TRBJ2-1	few	TGCAGCGTTTCCCCGGGACTACATGCCTACAATGAGCAGTTCTTC	CSVSPGLHAYNEQFF
TRBV30	.	TRBJ1-2	.	TGTGCCTGGAGTGTTGGGGTGAGGAACTATGGCTACACCTTC	CAWSVGVRNYGYTF
TRBV14	.	TRBJ2-7	few	TGTGCCAGCTACAGGGCGGGGACCTACGAGCAGTACTTC	CASYRAGTYEQYF
TRBV29-1	.	TRBJ1-1	.	TGCAGCGTTGCCCAGGACAAACAGTATGGTGAAGCTTTCTTT	CSVAQDKQYGEAFF
TRBV14	.	TRBJ1-1	few	TGTGCCAGCAGCCAAGATATTTATCCAACGGTAAAGAACACTGAAGCTTTCTTT	CASSQDIYPTVKNTEAFF
TRBV6-1	TRBD2	TRBJ2-5	few	TGTGCCAGCAGTGCCTCGGGGGGTCAAGAGACCCAGTACTTC	CASSASGGQETQYF
TRBV27	TRBD1	TRBJ1-2	.	TGTGCCAGCAGTCCCCTAGGACAGGGGGCAAACTATGGCTACACCTTC	CASSPLGQGANYGYTF
TRBV28	.	TRBJ1-5	few	TGTGCCAGCAGTTTAGGGGGGTATGACAATCAGCCCCAGCATTTT	CASSLGGYDNQPQHF
TRBV6-5	.	TRBJ1-2	.	TGTGCCAGCAGGGAGGTAGGATATGGCTACACCTTC	CASREVGYGYTF
TRBV5-1	.	TRBJ2-2	few	TGCGCCAGCAGGGACACGGCTTTGTCCGGGGAGCTGTTTTTT	CASRDTALSGELFF